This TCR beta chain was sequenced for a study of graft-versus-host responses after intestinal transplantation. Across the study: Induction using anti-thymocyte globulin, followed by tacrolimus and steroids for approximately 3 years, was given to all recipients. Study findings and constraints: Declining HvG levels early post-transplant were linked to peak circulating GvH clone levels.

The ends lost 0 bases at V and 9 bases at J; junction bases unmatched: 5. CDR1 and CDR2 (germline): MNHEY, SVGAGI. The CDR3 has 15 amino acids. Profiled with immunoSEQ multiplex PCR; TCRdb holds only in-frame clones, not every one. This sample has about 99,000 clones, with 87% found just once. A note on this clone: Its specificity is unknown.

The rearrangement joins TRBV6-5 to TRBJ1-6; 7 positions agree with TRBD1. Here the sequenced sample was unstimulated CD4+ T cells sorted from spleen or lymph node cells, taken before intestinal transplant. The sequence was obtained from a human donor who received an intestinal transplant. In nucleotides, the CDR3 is TGTGCCAGCAGTTACTCGTCAGGGGGAACTTCACCCCTCCACTTT. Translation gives CASSYSSGGTSPLHF.